The 8 T cell receptor beta chains in this list originate from one sample, sequenced in a study of cytomegalovirus exposure and HLA in healthy donors (TCRdb year 2017). The library came from the immunoSEQ multiplex PCR assay. A mixture of 60 forward primers for TCR Vbeta segments and 13 reverse primers for TCR Jbeta segments was used in the multiplex PCR. In its TCRdb copy, this immuneACCESS table keeps in-frame sequences only and misses some clones. Where compared with another copy, unresolved V genes explain less than half of these, and the others have no known cause. This sample has about 140,000 clones in its table, and more than 60% of those were observed once. The top ten clonotypes cover approximately 3.2% of the sample. The material sequenced was PBMCs. Receptors originate from a middle-aged man in good health and CMV-seronegative.

The chain has TRBV5-6 and TRBJ2-1; maybe TRBD1 (6 bases). Per germline, CDR1 SGHDT and CDR2 YYEEEE. V was shortened by 1 base and J by 6 bases, with 14 bases between the two germline ends. The CDR3 loop spans 15 amino acids. DNA of the CDR3: TGTGCCAGCAGCTTGCCCAGGGGATTACGCAATGAGCAGTTCTTC. Translating it yields CASSLPRGLRNEQFF.

The chain uses TRBV4-1 and TRBJ2-7, with TRBD1 matching 8 bases. The CDR3 length is 16 residues. V trimming: 1 base; J trimming: 3 bases; junction bases outside the gene matches: 8. Germline V lookup: CDR1 MGHRA, CDR2 YSYEKL. CDR3 nucleotides: TGCGCCAGCAGCCAAGTCCCCAGGGGGCTATTCTACGAGCAGTACTTC. Protein: CASSQVPRGLFYEQYF.

This clone was recorded only once. The rearrangement joins TRBV7-2 to TRBJ2-3; 13 bases fit TRBD2. Trimming removed 3 bases from V and 4 bases from J; junction bases left unmatched: 1. The CDR3 is 15 residues long. Germline V gene lookup returns CDR1 SGHTA and CDR2 FQGNSA. The CDR3 DNA reads as TGTGCCAGCAGCTTTGGACTAGCGGGGGCAGATACGCAGTATTTT. Translating it yields CASSFGLAGADTQYF.

This clone came up once. This chain connects TRBV6-1 to TRBJ2-2, with D possibly matching TRBD2 (7 bases). V lost 7 bases and J lost 7, with 16 bases in between. Germline values: CDR1 MNHNS, CDR2 SASEGT. This CDR3 has 14 residues. DNA for the CDR3: TGTGCCAGCATGGGGGAGGGGGGCATCGGGGAGCTGTTTTTT. It codes for CASMGEGGIGELFF.

A few counts support this clone. The chain uses TRBV6-1 and TRBJ2-7, with TRBD2 identical over 10 bases. V was clipped by 5 bases and J by 7 bases; unmatched bases: 11. The CDR3 is 15 residues long. The germline CDR1 and CDR2 sequences are MNHNS and SASEGT. CDR3 amino acids: CASSRSSGGWREQYF. DNA of the CDR3: TGTGCCAGCAGTAGGTCTAGCGGGGGTTGGAGGGAGCAGTACTTC.

CDR3 bases: TGTGCCAGCAACCATCGGGGGGGGGACACCGGGGAGCTGTTTTTT. It encodes CASNHRGGDTGELFF. V is TRBV6-5 and J is TRBJ2-2, with 8 bases lining up with TRBD2. Germline assignment: CDR1 MNHEY and CDR2 SVGAGI. CDR3 length: 15 residues. V was clipped by 7 bases and J by 3 bases; unmatched bases: 7.

J is TRBJ2-1 and V is TRBV5-5, with a tentative D call TRBD2 (6 bases). This CDR3 is built from 14 residues. The V gene lost 4 bases and the J gene lost 4 bases, with 12 bases spanning the gap. Germline V gene sequence: CDR1 SGHKS, CDR2 YYEKEE (reference sequence). CDR3 sequence: CASSRTGLYNEQFF. As DNA, the CDR3 is TGTGCCAGCAGCCGGACGGGACTTTACAATGAGCAGTTCTTC.

The chain couples TRBV11-3 to TRBJ2-1, with a tentative D call TRBD1 (6 bases). The germline CDR1 and CDR2 sequences are SGHNT and YENEEA. This CDR3 is 16 amino acids long. V was clipped by 4 bases and J by 6 bases, with 19 bases between them. CDR3 loop: CASSWGLSARLNEQFF. As DNA, the CDR3 is TGTGCCAGCAGCTGGGGGCTCTCCGCTAGGCTCAATGAGCAGTTCTTC.